Below, one TCR beta chain is given with its context. The data derive from a study of blood T cell repertoires in COVID-19. As for the study in general: Acute and convalescent COVID-19 specimens originated in the United States, Italy and Spain. T cells, B-cell-depleted T cells, or PBMCs supplied cDNA or gDNA.

The CDR3 contains 13 residues. V gave up 5 bases and J gave up 4 bases, with 11 bases separating them. The germline CDR1 and CDR2 sequences are SGHTA and FQGNSA. As processed by the authors: Reference gene primer amplification yielded estimated nucleated cell counts. Here immunoSEQ multiplex PCR was the method, and the copy in TCRdb shows in-frame clones only, minus some. V and J calls and clone size are those listed in that table; D and trimming were worked out from the DNA. The table lists 77,000 or so clones, roughly 76% of them singletons. The rearrangement links TRBV7-2 to TRBJ2-5, with D possibly matching TRBD1 (6 bases). The sequencing sample was made of peripheral blood. This TCR was recovered from a woman older than 75 with active or convalescent COVID-19. CDR3: CASSILGGETQYF. The CDR3 DNA is TGTGCCAGCAGCATCCTAGGGGGAGAGACCCAGTACTTC.